The 7 T cell receptor beta chains below all came from one sample that was sequenced in a study of shared clonotypes between healthy human individuals (dated by TCRdb to 2020 to 2022). The library was prepared using the immunoSEQ multiplex PCR assay. TCRdb retrieved this table from immuneACCESS and kept in-frame rearrangements only. Not all clones are present; in checked studies, unresolved V genes account for under half, and no reason is known for the remainder. For this sample there are more than 1.2 million clones; 98% appear just once. The ten most abundant clones make up approximately 0.38% of the sample. Sequenced: naive CD4+ T cells sorted from blood. Sample cell subset or site, as interpreted from the label and publication: CD45RA+ positively selected. Receptor source: a man in his thirties or forties in good health.

The gene calls are TRBV4-1 and TRBJ2-7; D is ambiguous. V was shortened by 0 bases and J by 2 bases, with 5 bases between the two germline ends. The CDR3 sequence is 13 residues long. Germline lookup yields CDR1 MGHRA and CDR2 YSYEKL. CDR3 sequence reads: CASSQEYTYEQYF. The CDR3 bases are TGCGCCAGCAGCCAAGAGTATACCTACGAGCAGTACTTC.

J is TRBJ1-2 and V is TRBV6-5; no definite D call. V was cut by 4 bases and J by 1 base, with 7 bases left in between. This CDR3 has 13 amino acids. Germline V gene sequence: CDR1 MNHEY, CDR2 SVGAGI. For the CDR3, the DNA is TGTGCCAGCAGTTTGGGCAGTAACTATGGCTACACCTTC. It specifies CASSLGSNYGYTF.

The chain recombines TRBV10-2 with TRBJ1-2; D is ambiguous. The CDR3 has 14 amino acids. Deletions cut 2 bases from V and 6 bases from J, with 13 bases between. Per germline, CDR1 WSHSY and CDR2 SAAADI. The CDR3 is CASSERPDADGYTF. The CDR3 coding sequence is TGCGCCAGCAGTGAGAGACCGGACGCGGATGGCTACACCTTC.

The chain has TRBV18 and TRBJ1-5, with D possibly TRBD1 on 5 matching bases. The CDR3 extends over 14 amino acids. Trimming removed 6 bases at V and 0 bases at J, with 9 bases between. Germline values: CDR1 KGHSH, CDR2 LQKENI. For the CDR3, the DNA is TGTGCCAGCTCCCTGACAGATAGCAATCAGCCCCAGCATTTT. Amino acids: CASSLTDSNQPQHF.

This clone was recorded only once. The chain has TRBV9 and TRBJ1-5; D is ambiguous. V was pared by 1 base and J by 3 bases, with 8 bases between. Looked up from germline, CDR1 is SGDLS and CDR2 is YYNGEE. The length of the CDR3 is 14 residues. This CDR3 reads CASSVTGYNQPQHF. The DNA for the CDR3 is TGTGCCAGCAGCGTAACCGGTTACAATCAGCCCCAGCATTTT.

This clone appeared a single time. The V gene is TRBV7-2, the J gene TRBJ1-1; D uncertain. In germline, CDR1 is SGHTA, CDR2 FQGNSA. Between the trimmed V and J ends, which lost 5 bases and 8 bases, there was a span of 12 bases. CDR3 length: 12 amino acids. The CDR3 bases are TGTGCCAGCAGCAAATACGCCGGGGAAGCTTTCTTT. Amino acids: CASSKYAGEAFF.

V gene TRBV5-1 combines with J gene TRBJ1-1; D may be TRBD1 (6 bases). CDR1 is SGHRS and CDR2 is YFSETQ in the germline V gene. The CDR3 totals 15 residues. Trimming cost V 1 base and J 5 bases, with 15 bases left between them. The CDR3 region has the DNA TGCGCCAGCAGCTTGTCTTCAGGGGCCATGACTGAAGCTTTCTTT. This gives the protein CASSLSSGAMTEAFF.